This passage covers 18 T cell receptor beta chains from one sample sequenced in a study of a mutant IDH1 vaccine in newly diagnosed glioma. Clones were sequenced by immunoSEQ multiplex PCR, and TCRdb holds only the in-frame ones, with some missing. This repertoire shows tens of thousands of clones, approximately 88% found once; its top ten account for around 8.2%. Time point given: week 11, during vaccination. In every dose of vaccine, 300 ug of mutant IDH1 20-mer peptide was given alongside topical imiquimod. These receptors' antigens are unknown. The source was PBMCs, collected from a glioma patient whose treatment included an IDH1 peptide vaccine. The receptors stem from a woman aged 50 to 60 with glioma.

The CDR3 sequence is CASGFYLQGNNEQFF. CDR3 DNA sequence: TGTGCTAGTGGTTTTTATCTACAGGGGAACAATGAGCAGTTCTTC. J is TRBJ2-1 and V is TRBV12-5; TRBD1 agrees at 7 bases. The V segment lost 3 bases and the J segment 5 bases; nucleotides outside the gene matches: 7. The V gene's germline CDR1 is LGHNT and CDR2 FRNRAP. The CDR3 has 15 amino acids.

This clone occurred a few times. The gene calls are TRBV6-4 and TRBJ2-3; 9 bases match TRBD2. CDR1 MRHNA and CDR2 SNTAGT come from the germline V gene. This CDR3 is built from 14 residues. Losses at the gene ends were 4 bases for V and 1 base for J; bases not matched to a gene: 0. The CDR3 region has the DNA TGTGCCAGCAGTGCTAGCGGGGGCACAGATACGCAGTATTTT. Encoded protein: CASSASGGTDTQYF.

The genes are TRBV10-1 and TRBJ2-2; tentatively, D is TRBD2 (6 bases). The CDR3 runs to 14 residues. V was clipped by 6 bases and J by 2 bases, with 10 bases between them. The germline V gene encodes CDR1 WNHNN and CDR2 SYGVQD (reference sequence). The DNA for the CDR3 is TGCGCCAGCAGGGAGGGAGTCAACACCGGGGAGCTGTTTTTT. It is translated as CASREGVNTGELFF.

This clone was counted once. J is TRBJ1-1 and V is TRBV6-6; D call uncertain. Germline values: CDR1 MNHNY, CDR2 SVGAGI (reference sequence). V lost 4 bases and J 9 bases, leaving 12 bases between the germline ends. The CDR3 contains 12 residues. The CDR3 sequence is CASSLRRSQAFF. The CDR3 region has the DNA TGTGCCAGCAGTTTAAGACGGTCTCAAGCTTTCTTT.

The V call is TRBV4-1, the J call TRBJ1-1, with D maybe TRBD1 (6 bases). There are 16 residues in the CDR3. The germline V gene has CDR1 MGHRA and CDR2 YSYEKL. The V end lost 0 bases, the J end lost 3 bases, and 14 bases lay between the germline ends. DNA for the CDR3: TGCGCCAGCAGCCAAGACAACAGGGAGGGGCACACTGAAGCTTTCTTT. Amino acids: CASSQDNREGHTEAFF.

The chain combines TRBV10-3 with TRBJ2-7; 10 bases line up with TRBD2. Trimming cost V 5 bases and J 0 bases; bases outside gene matches: 10. Germline CDR1 and CDR2: ENHRY and SYGVKD. The CDR3 is made up of 17 amino acids. Written as DNA, the CDR3 is TGTGCCATCAGTCGCCTCCTAGCGGGGGCTTTCTCCTACGAGCAGTACTTC. Translated: CAISRLLAGAFSYEQYF.

The chain has TRBV7-2 and TRBJ2-3; the D is unclear. Germline CDR1 reads SGHTA; CDR2 reads FQGNSA. Trimming pared 7 bases from V and 6 bases from J, leaving 11 bases between. The CDR3 consists of 12 residues. The CDR3 DNA sequence: TGTGCCAGCACCACACCCATCGATACGCAGTATTTT. Residues: CASTTPIDTQYF.

The genes are TRBV28 and TRBJ2-7; weak D call: TRBD1 (6 bases). Germline loops: CDR1 MDHEN, CDR2 SYDVKM. There are 11 residues in the CDR3. The V gene lost 10 bases and the J gene lost 4 bases, with 11 bases spanning the gap. CDR3 coding DNA: TGTGCCACATCTCAGGGGTACGAGCAGTACTTC. Encoded protein: CATSQGYEQYF.

This chain connects TRBV14 to TRBJ2-1; TRBD2 matches 8 bases. Germline CDR1 is SGHDN and CDR2 is FVKESK. The CDR3 spans 15 residues. V gave up 6 bases and J gave up 0 bases; unmatched junction bases: 4. CDR3 coding DNA: TGTGCCAGCAGGTCGGCGGGGGGCTCCTACAATGAGCAGTTCTTC. Its translation is CASRSAGGSYNEQFF.

This clone appeared once. The genes are TRBV10-3 and TRBJ2-3, with 7 bases identical to TRBD1. Germline-derived CDR1 and CDR2 are ENHRY and SYGVKD. With V trimmed by 5 bases and J by 6 bases, 8 bases remained unmatched. This CDR3 is built from 14 residues. The CDR3 loop is CAISSKGAADTQYF. The CDR3 DNA sequence: TGTGCCATCAGTTCCAAGGGGGCGGCGGATACGCAGTATTTT.

This clone was counted a single time. CDR3 protein: CASSGQPSNSPLHF. In DNA, the CDR3 is TGTGCCAGCAGCGGACAGCCCTCTAATTCACCCCTCCACTTT. The V and J genes are TRBV6-6 and TRBJ1-6, with D possibly being TRBD1 (6 bases). V was shortened by 6 bases and J by 6 bases, with 12 bases between the two germline ends. There are 14 residues in the CDR3. Germline assignment: CDR1 MNHNY and CDR2 SVGAGI (reference sequence).

The V call is TRBV5-4, the J call TRBJ2-1; D might be TRBD1 (6 bases). V was cut by 9 bases and J by 7 bases, with 23 bases left in between. The CDR3 spans 15 residues. In germline, CDR1 is SGHNT, CDR2 YYREEE (reference sequence). Here the CDR3 DNA reads TGTGCCACCGAACCTTGGGGACAAGGAGCGAATGAGCAGTTCTTC. Translated, it gives CATEPWGQGANEQFF.

The V and J genes are TRBV5-5 and TRBJ2-5; 9 bases map to TRBD1. From germline, CDR1 is SGHKS and CDR2 YYEKEE (reference sequence). This CDR3 has 14 amino acids. J gave up 3 bases and V 2 bases, and 2 bases lay outside the gene matches. CDR3 sequence: CASSLRTGEETQYF. The CDR3 DNA reads as TGTGCCAGCAGCTTAAGGACAGGGGAAGAGACCCAGTACTTC.

Here the CDR3 reads CASSLVGPPGDQPQHF. Here the CDR3 DNA reads TGTGCCAGCAGCTTGGTCGGGCCGCCGGGGGACCAGCCCCAGCATTTT. The chain combines TRBV5-8 with TRBJ1-5; a weak D match, TRBD1 (5 bases). The V and J ends lost 0 bases and 7 bases respectively, with 17 bases between them. The CDR3 consists of 16 residues. CDR1 and CDR2 from the germline V gene are SGHTS and YDEGEE.

The rearrangement joins TRBV10-1 to TRBJ2-1, with a tentative D call TRBD2 (5 bases). Germline loops: CDR1 WNHNN, CDR2 SYGVQD (reference sequence). CDR3 length equals 13 residues. V lost 11 bases and J lost 0, with 11 bases in between. The CDR3 bases are TGCGCCCGAAGCGGAAGCTCCTACAATGAGCAGTTCTTC. Amino acid sequence: CARSGSSYNEQFF.

This CDR3 is CASSVSLAGATDTQYF. As DNA, the CDR3 is TGTGCCAGCAGCGTGAGTCTAGCGGGGGCTACAGATACGCAGTATTTT. The J gene is TRBJ2-3, the V gene TRBV9, with 10 bases aligning to TRBD2. V dropped 2 bases and J dropped 3; count of bases not matched to a gene: 6. CDR3 size: 16 residues. CDR1 and CDR2 (germline): SGDLS, YYNGEE.

V and J are TRBV18 and TRBJ1-5; D unresolved. Germline values: CDR1 KGHSH, CDR2 LQKENI. This CDR3 has 16 amino acids. V was clipped by 6 bases and J by 1 base, with 16 bases between them. The CDR3 loop reads CASSPSGPASNQPQHF. CDR3 sequence (DNA): TGTGCCAGCTCCCCCTCAGGCCCGGCGAGCAATCAGCCCCAGCATTTT.

The J gene is TRBJ2-1, the V gene TRBV6-5; 10 bases align to TRBD1. V lost 0 bases and J lost 7; bases outside the gene matches: 6. The CDR3 contains 16 residues. CDR1 is MNHEY and CDR2 is SVGAGI in the germline V gene. The CDR3 region has the DNA TGTGCCAGCAGTTACTCGTCGGACAGGGGGAGTAATGAGCAGTTCTTC. Protein: CASSYSSDRGSNEQFF.